What follows is one T cell receptor beta chain and its context. Its antigen is still unknown. Using the 5' RACE reads, TCRdb records one entry per CDR3 protein without DNA. Here the sample table reports around 380,000 distinct CDR3 sequences. The data stem from a study of monozygotic twins with inflammatory bowel disease. Findings and limits, study-wide: Between concordant and discordant twins, repertoire similarity failed to differ, a result that limited power may explain.

The sequence was obtained from a human donor with ulcerative colitis or Crohn's disease, or a healthy co-twin of an affected twin (not recorded which). The sequenced sample was blood.

CDR3 amino acids: CASGRRASLNYEQYF. This rearrangement joins TRBV12-3 or TRBV12-4 to TRBJ2-7; TCRdb's assignment of TRBD2 cannot be checked, as there is no DNA. This CDR3 contains 15 residues.